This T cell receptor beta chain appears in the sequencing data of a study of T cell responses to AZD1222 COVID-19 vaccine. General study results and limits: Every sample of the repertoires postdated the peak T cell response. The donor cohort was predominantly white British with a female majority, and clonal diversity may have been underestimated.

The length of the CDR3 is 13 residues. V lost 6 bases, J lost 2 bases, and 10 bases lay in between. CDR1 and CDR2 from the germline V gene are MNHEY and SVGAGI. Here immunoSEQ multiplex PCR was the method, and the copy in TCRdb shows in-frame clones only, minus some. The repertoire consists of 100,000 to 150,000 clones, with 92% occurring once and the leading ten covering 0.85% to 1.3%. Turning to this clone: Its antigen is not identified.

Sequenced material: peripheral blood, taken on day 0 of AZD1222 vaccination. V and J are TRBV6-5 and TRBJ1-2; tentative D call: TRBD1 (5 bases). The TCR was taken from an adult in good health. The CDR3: CASSARANYGYTF. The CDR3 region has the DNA TGTGCCAGCAGCGCCAGGGCCAACTATGGCTACACCTTC.